This record looks at one T cell receptor (beta chain) sequence and its context. Its antigen is undetermined. There are 17 residues in the CDR3. CDR1 MRHNA and CDR2 SNTAGT come from the germline V gene. V lost 0 bases to trimming and J lost 0 bases, with 12 bases between them. Healthy adults negative for HIV, lacking recent acute infections or vaccinations, served as donors. A split of CD4+ cells into CD45RA+ naive and CD45RA-negative memory subsets was performed. Authors' processing steps: ImmunoSEQ sequences covered only the junction and lacked quality scores; filtering therefore differed. Using immunoSEQ multiplex PCR, the repertoire was profiled, and TCRdb retains in-frame clones only, with some absent. The V and J calls and clone size were taken over from that table, and D and trimming were inferred from the DNA. The sample lists approximately 1,500,000 clones, about 96% occurring once. This specimen belongs to a study of shared clonotypes between healthy human individuals. Study results and caveats: Naive subsets typically showed greater estimated richness than memory subsets.

The TCR was taken from a man aged 25-45 years in good health. The sample was naive CD4+ T cells sorted from blood. This sample's subset: CD45RA+ positively selected. The V gene is TRBV6-4, the J gene TRBJ2-4; D not resolved. The CDR3 DNA is TGTGCCAGCAGTGACTCGGGCCTGCCCTTAGCCAAAAACATTCAGTACTTC. Its protein product is CASSDSGLPLAKNIQYF.